What follows is one T cell receptor (beta chain) and its context. What it recognizes is unknown. The CDR3 length is 14 residues. Germline V lookup: CDR1 MNHEY, CDR2 SMNVEV (reference sequence). With V trimmed by 6 bases and J by 4 bases, 6 bases remained unmatched. The data derive from a study of T cell responses to AZD1222 COVID-19 vaccine. Study results and limitations: The sample set comprised mostly white British donors with more females, and clonal diversity was possibly underestimated.

Only in-frame clones appear in the TCRdb table, and some are missing; sequencing was by immunoSEQ multiplex PCR. The table has some 150,000 clones, about 93% seen once. The chain combines TRBV27 with TRBJ1-3; 7 positions match TRBD1. Material: peripheral blood, obtained on day 0 of AZD1222 vaccination. This clonotype was sampled from an adult in good health. The chain's CDR3 is CASRAGDRGNTIYF. The CDR3 DNA reads TGTGCCAGCAGGGCAGGGGACAGAGGAAACACCATATATTTT.